Listed below are T cell receptor beta chains from one sample, sequenced in a study of blood T cell repertoires in COVID-19. This table comes from immunoSEQ multiplex PCR, and its TCRdb copy is limited to in-frame clones, with some not included. The sample lists fewer than 200,000 clones; approximately 90% were seen once. Sequences were obtained from PBMCs or T cells enriched from blood (not recorded which). Source of these receptors: a woman aged 40 to 50 in a cohort exposed to, infected with or recovered from COVID-19 (not recorded which). Each CDR3 is given with its conserved first and last residue.

len: 12
v_gene: TRBV7-9
CDR3aa: CASSGDRREQYF

len: 15
v_gene: TRBV7-9
CDR3aa: CASSSYRDRNYGYTF

len: 16
v_gene: TRBV19
CDR3aa: CASSGLADIIYNEQFF

len: 15
v_gene: TRBV18
CDR3aa: CASSRGTGRAHIQYF

len: 15
v_gene: TRBV7-9
CDR3aa: CASSYGAAINTEAFF

len: 18
v_gene: TRBV11-2
CDR3aa: CASSLGVGLANAYNEQFF

len: 14
v_gene: TRBV15
CDR3aa: CATSRAIMNTEAFF

len: 15
v_gene: TRBV7-7
CDR3aa: CASSLSGQGQETQYF

len: 14
v_gene: TRBV5-6
CDR3aa: CASSPSSAQETQYF

len: 15
v_gene: TRBV12-2
CDR3aa: CASRSGRRLLDEQYF

len: 12
v_gene: TRBV12-3/TRBV12-4
CDR3aa: CASSPVDNEQFF

len: 15
v_gene: TRBV28
CDR3aa: CASSSDRGPTQPQHF

len: 13
v_gene: TRBV27
CDR3aa: CASSFIGVGEQFF

len: 15
v_gene: TRBV7-9
CDR3aa: CASSPTSGMNTEAFF

len: 15
v_gene: TRBV28
CDR3aa: CASRLGTVPNQPQHF

len: 15
v_gene: TRBV27
CDR3aa: CASSFAGAPVDTQYF

len: 11
v_gene: TRBV5-5
CDR3aa: CASSGNREQYF

len: 15
v_gene: TRBV6-5
CDR3aa: CASSYSAGGHYEQYF

len: 14
v_gene: TRBV3-1/TRBV3-2
CDR3aa: CASSQGLENSPLHF

len: 15
v_gene: TRBV4-1
CDR3aa: CASSQAQAWNTEAFF

len: 14
v_gene: TRBV19
CDR3aa: CASSLLQGNYGYTF